This is a list of T cell receptor beta chains from one sample in a study of kidney transplant recipient with SARS-CoV-2 infection. From the reads, TCRdb called clonotypes with MiXCR, one entry per CDR3 protein. The sample includes approximately 240,000 distinct CDR3 sequences, around 30% of them seen just once. This specimen consisted of a blood sample, obtained at baseline and on roughly day 110 from a kidney transplant recipient. The receptors were sampled from a male patient aged 25-45 years who had COVID-19 and was a kidney transplant recipient. Some T cells may be provided by the graft donor. Both conserved end residues are part of each CDR3. The D gene is left open where the match is weak. Some rows mark clone size as missing; the rest say once, few, many or name a class of expanded clone.

TRBJ2-1 TRBV6-6 . TRBD2 TGTGCCAGCAGGGATCCGGGACTAGCGGGGGGGCCATTCTACAATGAGCAGTTCTTC CASRDPGLAGGPFYNEQFF
TRBJ1-5 TRBV5-8 many . TGTGCCAGCAGCTTTGGGACGTCGCAGCCCCAGCATTTT CASSFGTSQPQHF
TRBJ1-2 TRBV9 many . TGTGCCAGCCCCACTTCGTACTCAAGAAAGACCTATGGCTACACCTTC CASPTSYSRKTYGYTF
TRBJ2-3 TRBV21-1 many . TGTGCCAGCAGTAGACAAATAGCTACAGTCATGCAAGATACGCAGTATTTT CASSRQIATVMQDTQYF
TRBJ1-5 TRBV27 many TRBD1 TGTGCCAGCAGTCGATCCGGTGGGACAGCCAATCAGCCCCAGCATTTT CASSRSGGTANQPQHF
TRBJ2-1 TRBV2 many TRBD1 TGTGCCAGCAGGCCCGTCGGACAGGGGTTGGGCAATGAGCAGTTCTTC CASRPVGQGLGNEQFF
TRBJ2-7 TRBV24-1 many TRBD1 TGTGCCACCTCTCTCGGGACAGCAAACGAGCAGTACTTC CATSLGTANEQYF
TRBJ1-2 TRBV12-2 many . TGTGCAAGTCGCTATAAGACGACTCCACGAAAGACCTATGGCTACACCTTC CASRYKTTPRKTYGYTF
TRBJ2-2 TRBV27 many . TGTGCCAGCAGTTTTGGGGACACCGGGGAGCTGTTTTTT CASSFGDTGELFF
TRBJ1-6 TRBV6-6 many . TGTGCCAGCAAAATTACAGGACAGATGGATAATTCACCCCTCCACTTT CASKITGQMDNSPLHF
TRBJ1-1 TRBV7-9 few . TGTGCCAGCAGCACTGAACGAAAAGTGAACACTGAAGCTTTCTTT CASSTERKVNTEAFF
TRBJ2-5 TRBV28 many TRBD1 TGTGCCAGCAGCCACAGGGGTGAGACCCAGTACTTC CASSHRGETQYF
TRBJ2-4 TRBV27 few TRBD1 TGTGCCAGCAGTTCAGGGGGCAGGGATGCCAAAAACATTCAGTACTTC CASSSGGRDAKNIQYF
TRBJ1-2 TRBV6-4 many . TGTGCCAGCAGTGTGCGAAACTCACACGGAAAGACCTATGGCTACACCTTC CASSVRNSHGKTYGYTF
TRBJ1-2 TRBV25-1 many . TGTGCCAGCAGTGGGGAGGCAGAACTGGGAAAGACCTATGGCTACACCTTC CASSGEAELGKTYGYTF
TRBJ2-1 TRBV18 many TRBD2 TGTGCCAGCTCAGACCAGATAAAGGGAGGGTCTAATGAGCAGTTCTTC CASSDQIKGGSNEQFF
TRBJ2-3 TRBV10-3 few . TGTGCCATCAGTGGACAGGTTGGAGATACGCAGTATTTT CAISGQVGDTQYF
TRBJ2-5 TRBV20-1 . . TGCAGTGCCCCGACCGGGTGGCGTCTTCTAGAGACCCAGTACTTC CSAPTGWRLLETQYF
TRBJ2-1 TRBV9 many . TGTGCCAGCAGCGTACCCACATCCGATGAGCAGTTCTTC CASSVPTSDEQFF
TRBJ1-2 TRBV7-9 many . TGTGCCAGCAGCAGGATGGGATACCATGGAAAGACCTATGGCTACACCTTC CASSRMGYHGKTYGYTF
TRBJ1-2 TRBV9 few . TGTGCCAGCGAGCTTGGGTACTCAAGAAAGACCTATGGCTACACCTTC CASELGYSRKTYGYTF
TRBJ1-2 TRBV5-4 few . TGTGCCAGCAACCGCTACGTACCAGGAAAGACCTATGGCTACACCTTC CASNRYVPGKTYGYTF
TRBJ1-2 TRBV19 many TRBD1 TGTGCCAGTAGTATGGGACAGCATAACTATGGCTACACCTTC CASSMGQHNYGYTF
TRBJ1-2 TRBV12-5 many . TGTGCTAGTGGTGGCTGGACTTTGCAGGGAAAGACCTATGGCTACACCTTC CASGGWTLQGKTYGYTF
TRBJ2-3 TRBV6-4 few TRBD2 TGTGCCAGCAGCGCACTAGCGGCTAGCACAGATACGCAGTATTTT CASSALAASTDTQYF
TRBJ1-2 TRBV6-1 many . TGTGCCAGCAGTCGTGACGTGGAATGTAGAAAGACCTATGGCTACACCTTC CASSRDVECRKTYGYTF
TRBJ2-7 TRBV9 few TRBD1 TGTGCCAGCAGCGTAGGAGGGGGACAGGGGAGCGAGCAGTACTTC CASSVGGGQGSEQYF
TRBJ1-2 TRBV6-2/TRBV6-3 many . TGTGCCAGCAGTCCTAATGCCTGCATCGGAAAGACCTATGGCTACACCTTC CASSPNACIGKTYGYTF
TRBJ1-4 TRBV27 many TRBD1 TGTGCCAGCAGTTTATCCGGGACAGGGTTAGAAAAACTGTTTTTT CASSLSGTGLEKLFF
TRBJ2-1 TRBV6-4 . . TGTGCCAGCAGTGAACGGGGGAGCCCCTACAATGAGCAGTTCTTC CASSERGSPYNEQFF
TRBJ1-5 TRBV28 many TRBD1 TGTGCCAGTGCACAGGGGGCTCTCGGCAATCAGCCCCAGCATTTT CASAQGALGNQPQHF
TRBJ1-2 TRBV7-4 many . TGTGCCAGCAGCTCGAACAGTTCAGCTCGAAAGACCTATGGCTACACCTTC CASSSNSSARKTYGYTF
TRBJ1-6 TRBV28 many . TGTGCCAGCAGTTTCTGGGATTGGGACCGAGATACCCGAAATTCACCCCTCCACTTT CASSFWDWDRDTRNSPLHF
TRBJ2-3 TRBV7-2 few TRBD2 TGTGCCAGCAGCCCAGGACTAGCGGGGCATACGCAGTATTTT CASSPGLAGHTQYF
TRBJ2-7 TRBV18 many TRBD2 TGTGCCAGCTCACCATCGACTAGCGGGAGGCCTTACGAGCAGTACTTC CASSPSTSGRPYEQYF
TRBJ1-2 TRBV5-4 few . TGTGCCAGCGGATGGGGCGTACCAGGAAAGACCTATGGCTACACCTTC CASGWGVPGKTYGYTF
TRBJ1-2 TRBV23-1 many . TGCGCCAGCAGTTTGGATCGGCTACGCAGAAAGACCTATGGCTACACCTTC CASSLDRLRRKTYGYTF
TRBJ1-5 TRBV5-1 . . TGCGCCAGCAGCTTAGGCGCGGACGAGCCCCAGCATTTT CASSLGADEPQHF
TRBJ1-6 TRBV9 many TRBD1 TGTGCCAGCAGCGAAGGACAGGGAGAGCCCTATAATTCACCCCTCCACTTT CASSEGQGEPYNSPLHF
TRBJ1-1 TRBV28 many . TGTGCCAGCAGTGACAGGTTGAACACTGAAGCTTTCTTT CASSDRLNTEAFF
TRBJ1-4 TRBV12-3/TRBV12-4 . . TGTGCCAGCAGTCCCGCTGTTAATGAAAAACTGTTTTTT CASSPAVNEKLFF
TRBJ2-1 TRBV7-3 many TRBD2 TGTGCCAGCAGCTTTAGCGGGAGGGCCTCGGGAAATGAGCAGTTCTTC CASSFSGRASGNEQFF
TRBJ1-1 TRBV27 many . TGTGCCAGCAGTTCCCCCCCGGCTGAAGCTTTCTTT CASSSPPAEAFF
TRBJ1-2 TRBV7-8 many TRBD1 TGTGCCAGCAGCTTAGTAGGGGGCGAGTTGGACTATGGCTACACCTTC CASSLVGGELDYGYTF
TRBJ2-1 TRBV12-3/TRBV12-4 many . TGTGCCAGCAGTTTCGAGGGCGGGCCCTCCTACAATGAGCAGTTCTTC CASSFEGGPSYNEQFF
TRBJ1-2 TRBV18 many . TGTGCCAGCTCACCACAGGGTTTGGACTATGGCTACACCTTC CASSPQGLDYGYTF
TRBJ2-5 TRBV19 . . TGTGCCAGTAGTAGAAGGGACACAAATTTCCAAGAGACCCAGTACTTC CASSRRDTNFQETQYF
TRBJ1-5 TRBV4-2 many TRBD1 TGTGCCAGCAGCCTTGAGGGGGCATTTGGGGATCAGCCCCAGCATTTT CASSLEGAFGDQPQHF
TRBJ1-4 TRBV9 many . TGTGCCAGCAGCCCAAATCCCAAGGATGAAAAACTGTTTTTT CASSPNPKDEKLFF
TRBJ1-2 TRBV24-1 many . TGTGCCACCAGTAAGACTGCTAGTACCAGAAAGACCTATGGCTACACCTTC CATSKTASTRKTYGYTF
TRBJ1-1 TRBV5-8 many . TGTGCCAGCAGCTTTCGGGGGCAGGGCACTGAAGCTTTCTTT CASSFRGQGTEAFF
TRBJ2-7 TRBV7-9 many . TGTGCCAGCAGCCTGGGGACGGGCCACTCCTACGAGCAGTACTTC CASSLGTGHSYEQYF
TRBJ2-7 TRBV3-1 many TRBD2 TGTGCCAGCAGCCTTCAAACTAGCGGGAGATCTCTCGAGCAGTACTTC CASSLQTSGRSLEQYF
TRBJ1-2 TRBV9 many . TGTGCCAGCTCTCACACGTACTCAAGAAAGACCTATGGCTACACCTTC CASSHTYSRKTYGYTF